This T cell receptor beta chain comes out of a study of T cell repertoires in cytomegalovirus infection (dated by TCRdb to between 2019 and 2020). Regarding the research as a whole: Donor HLA type was relevant to the analysis, because carriage of CMV infection together with the matching HLA type was indicated by public TCR beta signatures. Broader findings and caveats from the paper: In both this cohort and an independent roughly 400-donor cohort, the cumulative frequency of public TCR beta family members distinguished carriers of CMV infection plus the relevant HLA type. The ex vivo response was dominated by HLA-C-restricted CMV-specific TCR beta clonotypes, which also provided the single most frequent clonotype in two of eight donors.

V is shortened by 4 bases, J by 9 bases, and the region joining them spans 14 bases. CDR1 SGHRS and CDR2 YFSETQ are derived from the germline V gene. The CDR3 contains 13 residues, cysteine and phenylalanine counted. Just the 39-base CDR3 DNA is kept, in frame starting at base 1. These reads were obtained on an Illumina HiSeq 1500. In TCRdb, the public reads were trimmed at Q25 with fastp and aligned with MiXCR, with productive beta chains retained. One record per CDR3 amino acid sequence lists the most common genes and DNA. The sample data list over 150,000 distinct CDR3 sequences, and under 25% of these were observed just once. The top ten hold about 3% of the sample. Remarks on this clonotype: This receptor's antigen is unknown. No base-level quality is on record; no much larger clone is a single base apart.

The sequencing sample was made of PBMCs. The chain is made from TRBV5-1 and TRBJ1-5, and TRBD1 may be the D gene, going by 6 matching bases. The receptor was isolated from a human donor in good health (CMV status not recorded). Some clones in this sample may be carry-over from other donors' samples. The DNA is TGCGCCAGCAGCAGACAGGAGGCTCCGCCCCAGCATTTT. It specifies CASSRQEAPPQHF.